A single T cell receptor beta chain is shown here with its context. This specimen belongs to a study of neurological immune-mediated disorders. TCRdb analysed the 5' RACE reads with MiXCR anew, one entry per CDR3 protein. The table shows about 24,000 distinct CDR3 sequences, with around 15% occurring only once. Germline-derived CDR1 and CDR2 are LGHDT and YNNKEL (reference sequence). CDR3 size: 17 residues. V was shortened by 3 bases and J by 1 base, with 15 bases between the two germline ends. This TCR was recovered from a woman aged 40 to 49 with HTLV-1-associated myelopathy (HAM/TSP). The chain has TRBV3-1 and TRBJ2-2, with D maybe TRBD2 (7 bases). Sequencing was carried out using PBMCs. This CDR3 reads CASSQTIGGLNTGELFF. The CDR3 region has the DNA TGTGCCAGCAGCCAGACCATCGGGGGGCTGAACACCGGGGAGCTGTTTTTT.